The 12 T cell receptor beta chains given below trace back to one sample, sequenced in a study of T cells in localized non-small cell lung cancer. Measured with immunoSEQ multiplex PCR; TCRdb has only the in-frame clones, and not every one. The table lists around 67,000 clones, under 90% of them singletons. Sample: peripheral blood, taken before any cancer treatment. These receptors all come from a woman between 40 and 69 years old with stage I lung adenocarcinoma.

The CDR3: CASSHASPGQAGELFF. DNA of the CDR3: TGTGCCAGCAGCCATGCCTCGCCGGGTCAGGCCGGGGAGCTGTTTTTT. This chain links TRBV7-9 with TRBJ2-2; D uncertain. The CDR3 extends over 16 amino acids. Germline-derived CDR1 and CDR2 are SEHNR and FQNEAQ (reference sequence). The V and J ends lost 5 bases and 6 bases respectively, with 19 bases between them.

V and J are TRBV28 and TRBJ1-4, with D maybe TRBD1 (6 bases). Germline CDR1 and CDR2: MDHEN and SYDVKM. The CDR3 has 15 amino acids. Trimming removed 5 bases from V and 5 bases from J, with 15 bases in between. In DNA, the CDR3 is TGTGCCAGCAGTACGTCCTGGGGGGCGAATGAAAAACTGTTTTTT. Translating it yields CASSTSWGANEKLFF.

V gene TRBV2 combines with J gene TRBJ1-1; D is undetermined. The CDR3 is made up of 14 amino acids. CDR1 is SNHLY and CDR2 is FYNNEI in the germline V gene. V shed 6 bases and J shed 1 base, with 12 bases lying between them. Written as DNA, the CDR3 is TGTGCCAGCAGGTTTGGCCGAGAGAACACTGAAGCTTTCTTT. This sequence encodes CASRFGRENTEAFF.

The rearrangement links TRBV19 to TRBJ1-5; tentative D call: TRBD1 (6 bases). The CDR3 loop spans 19 amino acids. Germline CDR1 is LNHDA and CDR2 is SQIVND (reference sequence). V dropped 7 bases and J dropped 0 bases, with 25 bases sitting between them. CDR3 DNA: TGTGCCAGTATTCCCCACCACCCAGACGGGACAACTAGCAATCAGCCCCAGCATTTT. Protein sequence: CASIPHHPDGTTSNQPQHF.

The rearrangement joins TRBV7-2 to TRBJ1-1, with D perhaps TRBD1 (6 bases). CDR1 and CDR2 (germline): SGHTA, FQGNSA. Trimming left V 5 bases short and J 7 bases short, with 11 bases between. This CDR3 has 12 residues. DNA for the CDR3: TGTGCCAGCAGCCCTGGACAGTATGAAGCTTTCTTT. Protein sequence: CASSPGQYEAFF. Variable domain in full (rest from reference TRBV7-2 and TRBJ1-1): GAGVSQSPSNKVTEKGKDVELRCDPISGHTALYWYRQSLGQGLEFLIYFQGNSAPDKSGLPSDRFSAERTGGSVSTLTIQRTQQEDSAVYLCASSPGQYEAFFGQGTRLTVV.

The rearrangement joins TRBV6-1 to TRBJ2-5, with 8 nucleotides matching TRBD1. Germline CDR1 and CDR2: MNHNS and SASEGT. V lost 3 bases to trimming and J lost 2 bases; unmatched junction nucleotides: 8. CDR3 size: 16 residues. CDR3 coding DNA: TGTGCCAGCAGTGAGCGATGGACAGGGAGGCAAGAGACCCAGTACTTC. This gives the protein CASSERWTGRQETQYF.

The rearrangement uses TRBV4-3 and TRBJ2-3; 12 nucleotides agree with TRBD2. CDR3 length equals 16 residues. With 4 bases clipped from V and 5 bases from J, the junction kept 7 bases outside the gene matches. In germline, CDR1 is LGHNA, CDR2 YSLEER. CDR3 loop: CASSPSLAGGQDTQYF. In DNA form, the CDR3 reads TGCGCCAGCAGCCCAAGCCTAGCGGGAGGGCAAGATACGCAGTATTTT.

Concerning this clone: This CDR3 is also generated by other DNA sequences in the sample. For the CDR3, the DNA is TGTGCCAGCAACGACAGGGAAGGCGGCACTGAAGCTTTCTTT. Translating gives CASNDREGGTEAFF. The chain uses TRBV2 and TRBJ1-1, with 7 bases lining up with TRBD1. Per germline, CDR1 SNHLY and CDR2 FYNNEI. The ends lost 7 bases at V and 4 bases at J; junction bases unmatched: 9. The CDR3 is made up of 14 amino acids.

The chain uses TRBV19 and TRBJ2-7; possibly TRBD1 for D (6 bases). Germline loops: CDR1 LNHDA, CDR2 SQIVND (reference sequence). The V and J ends lost 1 base and 0 bases respectively, with 13 bases between them. The CDR3 contains 16 residues. CDR3 DNA sequence: TGTGCCAGTAGTATAGCCGGACAGCTGAGCTCCTACGAGCAGTACTTC. This sequence encodes CASSIAGQLSSYEQYF.

A note on this clone: The junction does not match germline at one end; this may be a read error. The J gene is TRBJ2-7, the V gene TRBV7-7, with D maybe TRBD1 (5 bases). The CDR3 has 13 amino acids. Germline-derived CDR1 and CDR2 are SSHAT and FNYEAQ (reference sequence). Written as DNA, the CDR3 is TGTGCTAGCAGCTTGGGGCGGTCTGACGAGCAGTACTTC. As protein: CASSLGRSDEQYF. The whole variable domain, filled in from reference TRBV7-7 and TRBJ2-7, reads GAGVSQSPRYKVTKRGQDVTLRCDPISSHATLYWYQQALGQGPEFLTYFNYEAQPDKSGLPSDRFSAERPEGSISTLTIQRTEQRDSAMYRCASSLGRSDEQYFGPGTRLTVT.

The chain uses TRBV5-1 and TRBJ2-3; possibly TRBD1 for D (6 bases). V gave up 0 bases and J gave up 4 bases, with 15 bases separating them. Germline-derived CDR1 and CDR2 are SGHRS and YFSETQ. CDR3 length: 16 amino acids. DNA of the CDR3: TGCGCCAGCAGCTTGGGGACAGTCCTTAGCCCAGATACGCAGTATTTT. Translated, it gives CASSLGTVLSPDTQYF.

The rearrangement joins TRBV7-3 to TRBJ2-1; TRBD2 might be the D (6 bases). The V and J ends lost 2 bases and 5 bases respectively, with 16 bases between them. CDR1 and CDR2 (germline): SGHTA, FQGTGA. The CDR3 totals 16 residues. The CDR3 sequence: CASSLAGTGRDNEQFF. CDR3 nucleotides: TGTGCCAGCAGCTTAGCCGGGACTGGGCGGGACAATGAGCAGTTCTTC.